This TCR beta chain was identified in a study of tumor and adjacent non-tumor tissue in lung cancer. CDR1 is SGHAT, CDR2 FQNNGV, per germline. CDR3 length: 16 residues. Between the trimmed V and J ends, which lost 1 base and 2 bases, there was a span of 15 bases. A modified ARM-PCR protocol with three rounds of nested PCR amplified TCRbeta. TCRdb re-analysed the multiplex PCR reads in MiXCR, keeping a single row per CDR3 protein. This table holds tens of thousands of distinct CDR3 sequences, roughly two thirds found once. There are a few counts of this clonotype. Its specificity is unknown. RNA was extracted from bulk tissue without any cell sorting. The normal lung tissue was taken more than 3 cm from the tumor edge. Chemotherapy-naive patients with new lung cancer underwent thoracic surgery in China, August–November 2014. Study-wide findings and caveats: Normal lung showed higher cumulative top 100 clone frequency than tumor. Compared with tumor, normal lung showed significantly lower TCR diversity. Patients with more diverse tumor TCRs had worse survival.

The TCR was taken from a woman aged 70-85 years with non-small cell lung cancer. This rearrangement joins TRBV11-2 to TRBJ2-7; possibly TRBD2 for D (7 bases). What was sequenced was distant non-tumor lung tissue. The DNA of the CDR3 is TGTGCCAGCAGCTTAGCGTTCGGCGGGGGCGCCTACGAGCAGTACTTC. Encoded protein: CASSLAFGGGAYEQYF.